The rows below give T cell receptor beta chains drawn from one sample of a study of T cells in Graves' hyperthyroidism and ophthalmopathy. TCRdb re-derived calls from the multiplex PCR reads in MiXCR, one entry per CDR3 protein. The sample lists around 610,000 distinct CDR3 sequences, 14% to 15% occurring once. Sequencing was carried out using blood. The receptor set was obtained from a woman between 40 and 55 years old with Graves' ophthalmopathy. CDR3s include the opening cysteine and the closing phenylalanine or tryptophan. D genes are given only for firm matches. The size entry is marked missing in some rows and otherwise reads once, few, many or a size class.

TRBJ2-7,TRBV12-3/TRBV12-4,NA,NA,CASSPPTARYEQYF,TGTGCCAGCAGTCCTCCGACAGCCCGATACGAGCAGTACTTC
TRBJ2-5,TRBV5-5,NA,few,CASSLVISGGGETQYF,TGTGCCAGCAGCTTGGTAATCTCAGGAGGGGGAGAGACCCAGTACTTC
TRBJ2-5,TRBV28,NA,many,CASSSGGGRGGTQYF,TGTGCCAGCAGTTCAGGTGGAGGGCGGGGTGGGACCCAGTACTTC
TRBJ2-7,TRBV10-3,TRBD1,many,CAISDQGDEQYF,TGTGCCATCAGTGACCAGGGGGACGAGCAGTACTTC
TRBJ1-2,TRBV2,NA,many,CASSVALTDIGYTF,TGTGCCAGCAGTGTTGCTCTAACCGATATCGGCTACACCTTC
TRBJ2-6,TRBV27,TRBD1,many,CASRKDRGLTGANVLTF,TGTGCCAGCAGAAAAGACAGGGGGCTGACTGGGGCCAACGTCCTGACTTTC
TRBJ2-2,TRBV28,NA,many,CASSRGLSANTGELFF,TGTGCCAGCAGTAGGGGTCTAAGCGCGAACACCGGGGAGCTGTTTTTT
TRBJ2-7,TRBV27,NA,few,CASSLSPQGGSYEQYF,TGTGCCAGCAGTTTATCTCCCCAGGGGGGCTCCTACGAGCAGTACTTC
TRBJ1-3,TRBV6-5,NA,many,CASSYADSGNTIYF,TGTGCCAGCAGTTACGCGGACTCTGGAAACACCATATATTTT
TRBJ2-7,TRBV7-8,NA,few,CASSFERLGSSYEQYF,TGTGCCAGCAGCTTCGAAAGACTAGGGTCTTCCTACGAGCAGTACTTC
TRBJ1-5,TRBV18,NA,NA,CASSPGQTNQPQHF,TGTGCCAGCTCACCCGGACAGACCAATCAGCCCCAGCATTTT
TRBJ2-7,TRBV7-2,NA,many,CASSLVGHRYEQYF,TGTGCCAGCAGCTTAGTCGGACACCGCTACGAGCAGTACTTC
TRBJ2-2,TRBV6-2/TRBV6-3,NA,NA,CASSTRELFF,TGTGCCAGCAGCACTAGGGAGCTGTTTTTT
TRBJ1-1,TRBV28,NA,many,CASSSPLGTEAFF,TGTGCCAGCAGTTCGCCCTTGGGCACTGAAGCTTTCTTT
TRBJ1-5,TRBV28,NA,many,CASTYSNQPQHF,TGTGCCAGCACGTACTCAAATCAGCCCCAGCATTTT
TRBJ2-7,TRBV6-5,NA,many,CASSPTVSSYEQYF,TGTGCCAGCAGTCCGACAGTTTCGTCCTACGAGCAGTACTTC
TRBJ2-3,TRBV2,NA,many,CASSEALRGADTQYF,TGTGCCAGCAGTGAAGCGCTTCGGGGAGCTGATACGCAGTATTTT
TRBJ1-1,TRBV5-5,TRBD1,NA,CASSLQGAVNTEAFF,TGTGCCAGCAGCTTACAGGGGGCAGTAAACACTGAAGCTTTCTTT
TRBJ2-7,TRBV20-1,NA,many,CSARAPAHEQYF,TGCAGTGCTAGAGCGCCAGCCCACGAGCAGTACTTC
TRBJ1-3,TRBV7-2,TRBD1,NA,CASTWTGLSGNTIYF,TGTGCCAGCACCTGGACAGGCCTCTCTGGAAACACCATATATTTT
TRBJ2-5,TRBV5-1,NA,many,CASSLENDFADLEYF,TGCGCCAGCAGCTTGGAGAACGATTTCGCGGACTTAGAGTACTTC
TRBJ2-5,TRBV15,NA,few,CATSRDASIQETQYF,TGTGCCACCAGCAGAGACGCCAGCATCCAAGAGACCCAGTACTTC
TRBJ2-7,TRBV6-1,NA,NA,CVSSSSIETWAYEQYF,TGTGTCAGCAGTAGTAGCATCGAAACGTGGGCCTACGAGCAGTACTTC
TRBJ1-6,TRBV7-2,NA,many,CASSFGQHNSPLHF,TGTGCCAGCAGCTTCGGGCAGCATAATTCACCCCTCCACTTT
TRBJ2-7,TRBV11-1,TRBD2,many,CASGYPQRLAGGSSYEQYF,TGTGCCAGCGGCTACCCCCAGCGGCTAGCGGGAGGCAGCTCCTACGAGCAGTACTTC
TRBJ2-7,TRBV28,NA,many,CASRGGVSYEQYF,TGTGCCAGCAGAGGAGGGGTTTCCTACGAGCAGTACTTC
TRBJ1-5,TRBV19,NA,many,CASSLRAFNQPQHF,TGTGCCAGTAGTCTCAGGGCGTTCAATCAGCCCCAGCATTTT
TRBJ1-3,TRBV28,NA,many,CASSSPPGNTIYF,TGTGCCAGCAGTTCCCCCCCAGGAAACACCATATATTTT
TRBJ1-3,TRBV28,TRBD1,many,CASSTTGAGNTIYF,TGTGCCAGCAGTACGACAGGGGCCGGAAACACCATATATTTT
TRBJ1-1,TRBV2,NA,NA,CASSSRDGTEAFF,TGTGCCAGCAGTTCCCGGGACGGGACTGAAGCTTTCTTT
TRBJ1-2,TRBV6-5,TRBD1,NA,CASSYDRGIGGYTF,TGTGCCAGCAGTTACGACAGGGGCATTGGGGGCTACACCTTC
TRBJ2-3,TRBV6-5,NA,NA,CASSSNDRSSTDTQYF,TGTGCCAGCAGTTCCAATGACAGGAGTAGCACAGATACGCAGTATTTT
TRBJ2-7,TRBV6-5,NA,many,CASSYSRPYYEQYF,TGTGCCAGCAGTTACTCCCGACCGTACTACGAGCAGTACTTC
TRBJ1-2,TRBV12-3/TRBV12-4,NA,many,CASNPGPNYGYTF,TGTGCCAGCAACCCGGGACCTAACTATGGCTACACCTTC
TRBJ2-5,TRBV12-3/TRBV12-4,TRBD2,NA,CTSSPGTREETQYF,TGTACCAGCAGCCCCGGGACTAGGGAAGAGACCCAGTACTTC
TRBJ2-7,TRBV11-2,TRBD2,many,CASSPPGTSGRGEQYF,TGTGCCAGCAGCCCCCCCGGGACTAGCGGGAGGGGCGAGCAGTACTTC
TRBJ2-6,TRBV6-1,TRBD1,many,CASSLTGGSGANVLTF,TGTGCCAGCAGCTTGACAGGGGGTTCTGGGGCCAACGTCCTGACTTTC
TRBJ2-5,TRBV7-2,NA,many,CASSLVARGRETQYF,TGTGCCAGCAGCTTAGTTGCCAGAGGCAGGGAGACCCAGTACTTC
TRBJ1-6,TRBV19,TRBD1,NA,CASSVWTGYNSPLHF,TGTGCCAGTAGTGTGTGGACAGGCTATAATTCACCCCTCCACTTT
TRBJ2-5,TRBV3-1,TRBD1,few,CASSRLGQQETQYF,TGTGCCAGCAGTCGGTTGGGACAGCAAGAGACCCAGTACTTC
TRBJ2-7,TRBV2,NA,NA,CASRGDLYEQYF,TGTGCCAGCAGAGGGGACTTATACGAGCAGTACTTC
TRBJ1-2,TRBV6-2/TRBV6-3,NA,many,CASSYMGREANYGYTF,TGTGCCAGCAGTTACATGGGGCGCGAGGCTAACTATGGCTACACCTTC
TRBJ2-2,TRBV9,TRBD2,NA,CASSVSVAGGPDTGELFF,TGTGCCAGCAGCGTATCCGTAGCGGGAGGGCCGGACACCGGGGAGCTGTTTTTT
TRBJ2-7,TRBV19,NA,few,CASSTPGRSPYEQYF,TGTGCCAGTAGTACTCCTGGCAGGAGCCCATACGAGCAGTACTTC
TRBJ1-1,TRBV14,TRBD1,few,CASSQLGQGNTEAFF,TGTGCCAGCAGCCAACTTGGACAGGGGAACACTGAAGCTTTCTTT
TRBJ2-1,TRBV2,TRBD1,many,CASSPGQGWNEQFF,TGTGCCAGCAGTCCGGGACAGGGGTGGAATGAGCAGTTCTTC
TRBJ2-7,TRBV20-1,NA,many,CSARESSGTGEQYF,TGCAGTGCTAGAGAGTCTAGTGGTACGGGCGAGCAGTACTTC
TRBJ1-1,TRBV5-1,TRBD1,many,CASSLGTGTANTEAFF,TGCGCCAGCAGCTTGGGAACCGGGACAGCGAACACTGAAGCTTTCTTT
TRBJ1-6,TRBV30,TRBD1,many,CAWGQVESPLHF,TGTGCCTGGGGACAGGTCGAATCACCCCTCCACTTT
TRBJ2-4,TRBV6-1,NA,NA,CASSEVQGGYIQYF,TGTGCCAGCAGTGAAGTCCAAGGAGGGTACATTCAGTACTTC
TRBJ1-5,TRBV24-1,NA,many,CATSGTGGQPQHF,TGTGCCACCAGTGGAACGGGCGGTCAGCCCCAGCATTTT
TRBJ2-5,TRBV7-9,TRBD2,NA,CASSLATGGKETQYF,TGTGCCAGCAGTCTAGCAACCGGGGGGAAAGAGACCCAGTACTTC
TRBJ2-7,TRBV5-8,TRBD2,NA,CASSPTPGTNREQYF,TGTGCCAGCAGCCCCACCCCCGGGACTAACCGGGAGCAGTACTTC
TRBJ1-1,TRBV11-2,NA,many,CASSLGLANTEAFF,TGTGCCAGCAGCTTAGGTTTGGCGAACACTGAAGCTTTCTTT
TRBJ1-2,TRBV30,NA,many,CAWSLADYGYTF,TGTGCCTGGAGTTTGGCAGACTATGGCTACACCTTC
TRBJ2-4,TRBV6-1,TRBD2,many,CASSGSGLAGGRDIQYF,TGTGCCAGCAGTGGTTCGGGACTAGCGGGAGGCCGGGACATTCAGTACTTC
TRBJ1-2,TRBV6-1,NA,many,CASWRIYGYTF,TGTGCCAGCTGGCGGATCTATGGCTACACCTTC
TRBJ2-7,TRBV6-5,NA,NA,CASSYSGDWSYEQYF,TGTGCCAGCAGTTACTCCGGGGACTGGTCCTACGAGCAGTACTTC
TRBJ2-4,TRBV5-1,TRBD2,many,CASSGTSGRLNIQYF,TGCGCCAGCAGCGGGACTAGCGGGAGGCTAAACATTCAGTACTTC